The 28 T cell receptor beta chains below all came from one sample that was sequenced in a study of response to subunit inactivated influenza vaccine (dated by TCRdb to between 2017 and 2018). Library preparation used RT-PCR. Sequencer: Illumina HiSeq 2500. TCRdb trimmed the raw reads at Q25, called clones with MiXCR and kept productive beta chains. All rows with the same CDR3 protein become a single entry with the most common DNA and genes. The sample table contains 550,000 to 650,000 distinct CDR3 sequences; only one count was recorded for about 10% of them. The ten top clones hold roughly 10% of the sample. The starting material was PBMCs from blood, obtained on the day of vaccination. Source of these receptors: a man aged 50 or older who received an inactivated influenza vaccine. Donor details come from another sample of the same person, matched by shared clones.

CDR3 DNA: TGTGCCAGCAGCTTAGGGGGGCTCTTGCCCTACGAGCAGTACTTC. This gives the protein CASSLGGLLPYEQYF. V usage is TRBV7-8 and J usage is TRBJ2-7, with a tentative D call TRBD1 (6 bases). The CDR3 has 15 residues. Germline CDR1 and CDR2: SGHVS and FQNEAQ. Between the trimmed V and J ends, which lost 1 base and 2 bases, there was a span of 12 bases.

The CDR3, as DNA: TGTGCCAGCAGTTCACAGTGGTTAGGGAAGAGCGACAAAAACATTCAGTACTTC. Its translation is CASSSQWLGKSDKNIQYF. V usage is TRBV27 and J usage is TRBJ2-4; D not resolved. Trimming shortened V by 4 bases and J by 3 bases, and 22 bases separated the two germline ends. The CDR3 is made up of 18 amino acids. Germline V gives CDR1 MNHEY, CDR2 SMNVEV (reference sequence).

This clonotype was detected only a few times. The chain carries TRBV6-5 and TRBJ1-4; D gene unclear. The CDR3 has 16 residues. CDR1 and CDR2 (germline): MNHEY, SVGAGI. The V end was cut by 0 bases, the J end by 0 bases, with 8 bases between. CDR3 DNA: TGTGCCAGCAGTTACTCGGGCGGGACAACTAATGAAAAACTGTTTTTT. This translates into CASSYSGGTTNEKLFF.

The gene calls are TRBV28 and TRBJ2-1; no definite D call. V was trimmed by 2 bases and J by 0 bases, leaving 11 bases between them. CDR3 size: 16 residues. Germline V gene data show CDR1 as MDHEN and CDR2 as SYDVKM. CDR3: CASSLILPSSYNEQFF. In nucleotides, the CDR3 is TGTGCCAGCAGTTTAATTCTACCAAGCTCCTACAATGAGCAGTTCTTC.

J is TRBJ2-3 and V is TRBV7-9; the match to TRBD2 covers 9 bases. CDR3 length equals 15 residues. The trim removed 5 bases at V and 5 bases at J, leaving 8 bases unmatched. Germline CDR1 is SEHNR and CDR2 is FQNEAQ (reference sequence). Here the CDR3 DNA reads TGTGCCAGCAGCATCCAGCGGGAGGAGGGAGATACGCAGTATTTT. This codes for CASSIQREEGDTQYF.

J is TRBJ2-7 and V is TRBV18; TRBD1 agrees at 9 bases. The CDR3 sequence is 16 residues long. The V gene's germline CDR1 is KGHSH and CDR2 LQKENI. The V segment lost 0 bases and the J segment 5 bases; nucleotides outside the gene matches: 8. In nucleotides, the CDR3 is TGTGCCAGCTCACCACCCCGCGGACAGGGGTCCAACGAGCAGTACTTC. Translated, it gives CASSPPRGQGSNEQYF.

The V and J genes are TRBV28 and TRBJ2-3; D is possibly TRBD2 (6 bases). Germline loops: CDR1 MDHEN, CDR2 SYDVKM. Between the trimmed V and J ends, which lost 3 bases and 2 bases, there was a span of 15 bases. This CDR3 has 16 residues. CDR3 bases: TGTGCCAGCAGTTTCGGAGGGCCTCCGCCCACAGATACGCAGTATTTT. This sequence encodes CASSFGGPPPTDTQYF.

This chain connects TRBV21-1 to TRBJ1-5; the table assigns TRBD1, which was not confirmed against the DNA. TRBV21-1 is a recognized pseudogene. This CDR3 contains 16 residues. DNA for the CDR3: TGTGCCAGCAGCAGCAACAGGACTCAAAGCAATCAGCCCCAGCATTTT. The encoded protein is CASSSNRTQSNQPQHF.

CDR3 in amino acids: CASSYGLAVPNTGELFF. The CDR3 region has the DNA TGTGCCAGCAGCTACGGACTAGCGGTTCCTAACACCGGGGAGCTGTTTTTT. V usage is TRBV7-9 and J usage is TRBJ2-2; 10 nucleotides line up with TRBD2. This CDR3 has 17 amino acids. J was trimmed by 2 bases and V by 4 bases; bases with no gene match: 7. CDR1 and CDR2 (germline): SEHNR, FQNEAQ (reference sequence).

V and J are TRBV20-1 and TRBJ2-5, with D unresolved. The ends were cut back, 0 bases at V and 0 bases at J, with 8 bases in the middle. The V gene's germline CDR1 is DFQATT and CDR2 SNEGSKA (reference sequence). This CDR3 is 14 amino acids long. This CDR3 is CSARDLANQETQYF. The DNA for the CDR3 is TGCAGTGCTAGAGATCTTGCTAACCAAGAGACCCAGTACTTC.

This clonotype was counted a few times. This chain uses TRBV27 with TRBJ2-1; 11 bases line up with TRBD1. From germline, CDR1 is MNHEY and CDR2 SMNVEV (reference sequence). The CDR3 has 16 residues. After removal of 6 bases from V and 6 bases from J, the junction contained 10 bases not matched to a gene. As DNA, the CDR3 is TGTGCCAGCAGCCGGGGGACGGGACAGGGGGTCAATGAGCAGTTCTTC. Translated, it gives CASSRGTGQGVNEQFF.

This clonotype was picked up many times. This sequence joins TRBV5-1 and TRBJ1-2; 9 bases line up with TRBD1. V lost 4 bases and J lost 6; bases outside the gene matches: 4. The CDR3 length is 13 residues. Germline lookup yields CDR1 SGHRS and CDR2 YFSETQ. CDR3: CASSRGQGDGYTF. CDR3 sequence (DNA): TGCGCCAGCAGCAGGGGACAGGGAGATGGCTACACCTTC.

This clonotype was counted between two and nine times. The V call is TRBV7-2, the J call TRBJ1-2; 9 bases are a match to TRBD1. The CDR3 sequence is 15 residues long. V was clipped by 3 bases and J by 8 bases; unmatched bases: 10. Germline loops: CDR1 SGHTA, CDR2 FQGNSA. The CDR3 here is CASSFRTGGAVGYTF. DNA of the CDR3: TGTGCCAGCAGCTTCAGAACAGGGGGCGCTGTGGGCTACACCTTC.

This clonotype was observed a few times. This chain uses TRBV5-1 with TRBJ2-2, with TRBD1 as a possible D gene (5 bases). This CDR3 spans 15 amino acids. Trimming took 1 base from V and 9 from J, leaving 16 bases between them. The germline V gene encodes CDR1 SGHRS and CDR2 YFSETQ. The CDR3 protein is CASSLRQGHSWELFF. In DNA, the CDR3 is TGCGCCAGCAGCTTGCGGCAGGGTCATTCCTGGGAGCTGTTTTTT.

V gene TRBV30 combines with J gene TRBJ1-3; D remains unclear. This CDR3 region has 14 residues. Trimming took off 2 bases at V and 0 bases at J, with 8 bases between the two ends. From germline, CDR1 is GTSNPN and CDR2 SVGIG (reference sequence). The CDR3 region is CAWSRQISGNTIYF. CDR3 nucleotides: TGTGCCTGGAGTCGACAAATCTCTGGAAACACCATATATTTT.

This clonotype was detected many times. The genes are TRBV20-1 and TRBJ1-1, with a tentative D call TRBD1 (5 bases). V was clipped by 3 bases and J by 6 bases, with 14 bases between them. The germline CDR1 and CDR2 sequences are DFQATT and SNEGSKA (reference sequence). The CDR3 is 13 residues long. This CDR3 reads CSASLGELAEAFF. For the CDR3, the DNA is TGCAGTGCTAGTTTGGGGGAATTGGCTGAAGCTTTCTTT.

The table lists this clonotype with many counts. A read error may account for a junction end that differs from germline. The chain uses TRBV15 and TRBJ2-7, with 9 positions matching TRBD2. This CDR3 has 15 amino acids. The V gene's germline CDR1 is LNHNV and CDR2 YYDKDF (reference sequence). CDR3 sequence reads: CATSRSGTSSHEQYF. CDR3 in DNA: TGTGCCACCAGCAGATCCGGGACTAGCTCCCACGAGCAGTACTTC.

This clonotype was seen a few times. The gene calls are TRBV2 and TRBJ1-5; 8 nucleotides agree with TRBD1. This CDR3 contains 16 residues. After removal of 2 bases from V and 3 bases from J, the junction contained 6 bases not matched to a gene. Looked up from germline, CDR1 is SNHLY and CDR2 is FYNNEI. CDR3 region: CASSEMRTGHNQPQHF. The CDR3 DNA reads as TGTGCCAGCAGTGAAATGAGGACAGGGCACAATCAGCCCCAGCATTTT.

There are many counts of this clonotype. The chain links TRBV7-2 to TRBJ2-3; D gene ambiguous. Germline V gives CDR1 SGHTA, CDR2 FQGNSA. The V and J ends lost 3 bases and 1 base respectively, with 14 bases between them. The CDR3 runs 16 residues. Here the CDR3 reads CASSFAGVWGTDTQYF. CDR3 coding DNA: TGTGCCAGCAGCTTCGCCGGCGTATGGGGCACAGATACGCAGTATTTT.

This clonotype was counted between two and nine times. V is TRBV11-1 and J is TRBJ1-2; 9 nucleotides line up with TRBD1. The junction had 24 bases not matched to a gene; V was cut back by 5 bases and J by 5 bases. There are 20 residues in the CDR3. CDR1 SGHAT and CDR2 FQDESV come from the germline V gene (reference sequence). This chain's CDR3 is CASSTSRPPGQGVVWYGYTF. In DNA, the CDR3 is TGTGCCAGCAGCACTAGCCGACCCCCGGGACAGGGCGTCGTTTGGTATGGCTACACCTTC.

A few counts support this clonotype. The rearrangement uses TRBV30 and TRBJ2-1, with 7 bases lining up with TRBD1. V lost 8 bases, J lost 3 bases, and 4 bases stayed unmatched. Germline-derived CDR1 and CDR2 are GTSNPN and SVGIG (reference sequence). The CDR3 is 12 residues long. The CDR3 DNA is TGTGCCGAGGGGGCCTTCTACAATGAGCAGTTCTTC. This translates into CAEGAFYNEQFF.

The chain carries TRBV2 and TRBJ1-1; D gene unclear. Deletions cut 8 bases from V and 0 bases from J, with 13 bases between. This CDR3 has 14 amino acids. Per germline, CDR1 SNHLY and CDR2 FYNNEI. The CDR3 spells CASPWTQLNTEAFF. In DNA, the CDR3 is TGTGCCAGCCCATGGACGCAATTGAACACTGAAGCTTTCTTT.

The V and J genes are TRBV7-8 and TRBJ2-4; no clear D. V shed 5 bases and J shed 0 bases, with 17 bases lying between them. This CDR3 spans 17 amino acids. The germline gives CDR1 SGHVS, CDR2 FQNEAQ. The CDR3 region has the DNA TGTGCCAGCAGCACCCTCACAGCGCCGCTAGCCAAAAACATTCAGTACTTC. Amino acid sequence: CASSTLTAPLAKNIQYF.

This clonotype showed up many times. This chain uses TRBV3-1 with TRBJ1-2; 8 bases map to TRBD1. This CDR3 has 13 residues. Germline V CDR1 and CDR2: LGHDT, YNNKEL (reference sequence). The ends lost 3 bases at V and 7 bases at J; junction bases unmatched: 4. CDR3 in amino acids: CASSQSTGAGYTF. The CDR3 nucleotides read TGTGCCAGCAGCCAGTCGACAGGGGCTGGCTACACCTTC.

The gene calls are TRBV27 and TRBJ2-2, with a possible D match to TRBD1 (5 bases). The V gene lost 4 bases and the J gene lost 8 bases, with 14 bases spanning the gap. The germline V gene encodes CDR1 MNHEY and CDR2 SMNVEV (reference sequence). This CDR3 contains 14 residues. The CDR3 bases are TGTGCCAGCAGTTCGACGGTCCCAGGGGGGGAGCTGTTTTTT. Its protein is CASSSTVPGGELFF.

CDR3 bases: TGTGCCAGCAGCCCTCGCGAGGGCCGGGAGCAGTACTTC. Protein sequence: CASSPREGREQYF. The rearrangement joins TRBV11-2 to TRBJ2-7; the D gene is possibly TRBD2 (5 bases). The CDR3 totals 13 residues. V lost 5 bases and J 7 bases, leaving 15 bases between the germline ends. The germline V gene encodes CDR1 SGHAT and CDR2 FQNNGV.

This clonotype appeared many times. V gene TRBV12-3 or TRBV12-4 combines with J gene TRBJ2-7, with D possibly called TRBD1 or TRBD2 (5 bases each). V shed 5 bases and J shed 0 bases, with 11 bases lying between them. This CDR3 spans 14 amino acids. CDR3 amino acids: CASSTGPSSYEQYF. CDR3 coding DNA: TGTGCCAGCAGTACGGGACCCAGCTCCTACGAGCAGTACTTC.

The genes are TRBV29-1 and TRBJ1-1; D unclear. Looked up from germline, CDR1 is SQVTM and CDR2 is ANQGSEA. The CDR3 covers 14 residues. Trimming removed 1 base from V and 1 base from J, with 10 bases in between. The chain's CDR3 is CSVEVRLANTEAFF. DNA of the CDR3: TGCAGCGTTGAAGTCAGGTTGGCGAACACTGAAGCTTTCTTT.